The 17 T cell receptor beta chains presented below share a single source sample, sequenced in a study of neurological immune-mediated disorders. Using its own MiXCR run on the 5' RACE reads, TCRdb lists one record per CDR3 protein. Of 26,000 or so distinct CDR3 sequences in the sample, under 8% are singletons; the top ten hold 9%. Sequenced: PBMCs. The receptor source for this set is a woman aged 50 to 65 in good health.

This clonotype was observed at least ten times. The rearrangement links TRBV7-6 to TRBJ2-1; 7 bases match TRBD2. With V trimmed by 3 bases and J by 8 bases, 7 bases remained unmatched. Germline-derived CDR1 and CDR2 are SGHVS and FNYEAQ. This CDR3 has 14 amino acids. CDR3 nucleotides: TGTGCCAGCAGCTTCAAGCGGGGTAGGGATGAGCAGTTCTTC. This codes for CASSFKRGRDEQFF.

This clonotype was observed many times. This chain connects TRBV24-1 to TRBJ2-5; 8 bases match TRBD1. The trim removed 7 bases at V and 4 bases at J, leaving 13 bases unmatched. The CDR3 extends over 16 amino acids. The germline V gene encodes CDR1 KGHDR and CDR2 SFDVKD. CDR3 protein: CATSSPTGEVAETQYF. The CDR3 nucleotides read TGTGCCACCAGCTCACCGACAGGGGAAGTTGCAGAGACCCAGTACTTC.

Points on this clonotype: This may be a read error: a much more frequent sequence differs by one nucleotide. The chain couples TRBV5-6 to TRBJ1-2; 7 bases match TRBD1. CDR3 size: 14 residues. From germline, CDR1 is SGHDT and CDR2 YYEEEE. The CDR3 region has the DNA TGTGCCCGCAGCTTGCGGACAGGTTATTATGGCTACACCTTC. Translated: CARSLRTGYYGYTF. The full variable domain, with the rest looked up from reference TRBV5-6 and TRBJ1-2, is DAGVTQSPTHLIKTRGQQVTLRCSPKSGHDTVSWYQQALGQGPQFIFQYYEEEERQRGNFPDRFSGHQFPNYSSELNVNALLLGDSALYLCARSLRTGYYGYTFGSGTRLTVV.

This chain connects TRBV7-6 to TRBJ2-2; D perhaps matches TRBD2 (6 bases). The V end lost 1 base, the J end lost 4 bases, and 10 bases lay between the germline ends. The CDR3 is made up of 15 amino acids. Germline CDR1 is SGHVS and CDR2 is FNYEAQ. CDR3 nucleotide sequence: TGTGCCAGCAGCTTAGGGGGGGTTCCCACCGGGGAGCTGTTTTTT. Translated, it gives CASSLGGVPTGELFF.

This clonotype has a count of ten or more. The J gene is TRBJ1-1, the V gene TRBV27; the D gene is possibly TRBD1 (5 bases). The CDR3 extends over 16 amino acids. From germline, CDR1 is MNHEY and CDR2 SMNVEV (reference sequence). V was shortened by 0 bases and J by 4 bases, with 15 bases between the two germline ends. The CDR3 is CASSLSSGFKVTEAFF. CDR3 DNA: TGTGCCAGCAGTTTATCTTCAGGGTTTAAGGTCACTGAAGCTTTCTTT.

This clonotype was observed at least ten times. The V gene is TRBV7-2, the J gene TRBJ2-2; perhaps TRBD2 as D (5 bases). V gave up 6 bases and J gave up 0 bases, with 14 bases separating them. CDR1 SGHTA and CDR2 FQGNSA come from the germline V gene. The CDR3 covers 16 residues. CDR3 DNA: TGTGCCAGCAGACTAGAAGACTCTACGAACACCGGGGAGCTGTTTTTT. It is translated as CASRLEDSTNTGELFF.

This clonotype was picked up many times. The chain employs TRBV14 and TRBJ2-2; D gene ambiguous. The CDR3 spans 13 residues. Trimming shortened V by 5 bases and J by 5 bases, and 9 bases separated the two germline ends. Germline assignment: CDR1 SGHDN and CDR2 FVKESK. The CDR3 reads CASSELYTGELFF. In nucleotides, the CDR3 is TGTGCCAGCAGCGAGCTTTATACCGGGGAGCTGTTTTTT.

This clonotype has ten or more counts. As DNA, the CDR3 is TGTGCCAGCAGCTTAGGTGTCAGCTATGGCTACACCTTC. This sequence encodes CASSLGVSYGYTF. V gene TRBV11-2 combines with J gene TRBJ1-2; no firm D call. Germline V gene sequence: CDR1 SGHAT, CDR2 FQNNGV. The CDR3 is 13 amino acids. The V and J ends lost 1 base and 4 bases respectively, with 7 bases between them.

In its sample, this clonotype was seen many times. The CDR3 sequence is CSASGRALEQYF. Here the CDR3 DNA reads TGCAGTGCTAGCGGGAGGGCCCTCGAGCAGTACTTC. V and J are TRBV20-1 and TRBJ2-7; 8 nucleotides agree with TRBD2. With V trimmed by 3 bases and J by 6 bases, 4 bases remained unmatched. Germline V gives CDR1 DFQATT, CDR2 SNEGSKA (reference sequence). This CDR3 comprises 12 residues.

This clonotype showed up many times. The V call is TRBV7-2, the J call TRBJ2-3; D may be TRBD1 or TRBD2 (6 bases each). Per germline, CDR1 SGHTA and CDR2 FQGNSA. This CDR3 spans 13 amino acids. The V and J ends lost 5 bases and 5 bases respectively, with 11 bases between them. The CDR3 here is CASSRGLGDTQYF. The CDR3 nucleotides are TGTGCCAGCAGCCGGGGGCTGGGAGATACGCAGTATTTT.

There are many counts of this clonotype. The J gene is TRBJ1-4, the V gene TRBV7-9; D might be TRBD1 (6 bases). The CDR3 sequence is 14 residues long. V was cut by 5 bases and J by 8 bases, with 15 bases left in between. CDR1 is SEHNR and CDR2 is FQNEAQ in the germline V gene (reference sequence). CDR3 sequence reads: CASSLGGTSEKLFF. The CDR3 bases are TGTGCCAGCAGCCTAGGGGGGACTTCCGAAAAACTGTTTTTT. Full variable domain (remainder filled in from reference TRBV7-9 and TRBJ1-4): DTGVSQNPRHKITKRGQNVTFRCDPISEHNRLYWYRQTLGQGPEFLTYFQNEAQLEKSRLLSDRFSAERPKGSFSTLEIQRTEQGDSAMYLCASSLGGTSEKLFFGSGTQLSVL.

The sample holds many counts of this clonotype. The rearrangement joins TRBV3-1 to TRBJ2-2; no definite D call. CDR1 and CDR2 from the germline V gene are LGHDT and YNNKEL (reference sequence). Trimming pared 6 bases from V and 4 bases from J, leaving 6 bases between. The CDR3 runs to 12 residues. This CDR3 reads CASSYSTGELFF. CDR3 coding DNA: TGTGCCAGCAGTTACAGCACCGGGGAGCTGTTTTTT. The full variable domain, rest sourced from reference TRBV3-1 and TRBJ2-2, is DTAVSQTPKYLVTQMGNDKSIKCEQNLGHDTMYWYKQDSKKFLKIMFSYNNKELIINETVPNRFSPKSPDKAHLNLHINSLELGDSAVYFCASSYSTGELFFGEGSRLTVL.

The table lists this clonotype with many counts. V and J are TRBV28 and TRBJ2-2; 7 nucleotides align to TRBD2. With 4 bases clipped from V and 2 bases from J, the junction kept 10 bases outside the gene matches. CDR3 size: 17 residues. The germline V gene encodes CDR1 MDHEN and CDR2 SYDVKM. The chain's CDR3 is CASSSPPGRGNTGELFF. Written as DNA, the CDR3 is TGTGCCAGCAGTTCACCACCAGGGAGGGGAAACACCGGGGAGCTGTTTTTT.

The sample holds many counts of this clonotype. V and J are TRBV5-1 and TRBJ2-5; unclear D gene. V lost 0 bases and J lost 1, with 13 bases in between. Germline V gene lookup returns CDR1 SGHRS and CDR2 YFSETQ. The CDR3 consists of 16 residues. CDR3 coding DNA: TGCGCCAGCAGCTTGGGTTCATCTTCAAGCCAAGAGACCCAGTACTTC. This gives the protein CASSLGSSSSQETQYF.

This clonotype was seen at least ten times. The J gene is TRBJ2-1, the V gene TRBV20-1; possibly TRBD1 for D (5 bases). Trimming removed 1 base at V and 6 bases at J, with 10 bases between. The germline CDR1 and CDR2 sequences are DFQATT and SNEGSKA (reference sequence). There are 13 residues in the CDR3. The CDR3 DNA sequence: TGCAGTGCTAGAGTTAGCCAGGGCAATGAGCAGTTCTTC. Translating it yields CSARVSQGNEQFF.

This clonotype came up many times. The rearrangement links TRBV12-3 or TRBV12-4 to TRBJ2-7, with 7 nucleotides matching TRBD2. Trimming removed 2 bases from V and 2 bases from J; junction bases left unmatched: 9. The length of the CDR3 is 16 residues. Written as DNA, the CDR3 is TGTGCCAGCAGTTTAAATGAGGCTAGCGGAACCTACGAGCAGTACTTC. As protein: CASSLNEASGTYEQYF.

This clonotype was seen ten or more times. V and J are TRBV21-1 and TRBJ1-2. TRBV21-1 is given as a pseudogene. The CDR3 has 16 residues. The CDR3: CASSKVGPLLNYGYTF. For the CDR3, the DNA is TGTGCCAGCAGCAAAGTTGGGCCACTACTTAACTATGGCTACACCTTC.